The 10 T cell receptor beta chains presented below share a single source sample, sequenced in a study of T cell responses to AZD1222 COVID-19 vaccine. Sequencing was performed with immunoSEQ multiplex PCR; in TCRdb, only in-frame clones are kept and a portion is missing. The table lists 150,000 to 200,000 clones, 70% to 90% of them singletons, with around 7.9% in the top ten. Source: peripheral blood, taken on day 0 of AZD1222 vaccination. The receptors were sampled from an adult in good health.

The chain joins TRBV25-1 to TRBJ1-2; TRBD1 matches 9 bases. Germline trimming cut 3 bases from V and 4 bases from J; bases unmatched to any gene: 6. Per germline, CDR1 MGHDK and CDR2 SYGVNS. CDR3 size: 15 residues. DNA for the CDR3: TGTGCCAGCAGTGATGTTACAGGGGGCGGCTATGGCTACACCTTC. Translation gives CASSDVTGGGYGYTF.

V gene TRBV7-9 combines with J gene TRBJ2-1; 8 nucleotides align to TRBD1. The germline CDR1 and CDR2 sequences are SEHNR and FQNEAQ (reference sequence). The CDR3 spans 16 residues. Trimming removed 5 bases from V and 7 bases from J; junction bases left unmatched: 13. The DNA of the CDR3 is TGTGCCAGCAGCGGAACCACGGACAGGGAGGTTAATGAGCAGTTCTTC. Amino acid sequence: CASSGTTDREVNEQFF.

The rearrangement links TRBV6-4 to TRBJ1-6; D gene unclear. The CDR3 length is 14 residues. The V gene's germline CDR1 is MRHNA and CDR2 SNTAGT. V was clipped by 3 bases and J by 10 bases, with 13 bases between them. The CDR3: CASSEEESYSPLHF. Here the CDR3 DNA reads TGTGCCAGCAGTGAGGAGGAATCTTACTCACCCCTCCACTTT.

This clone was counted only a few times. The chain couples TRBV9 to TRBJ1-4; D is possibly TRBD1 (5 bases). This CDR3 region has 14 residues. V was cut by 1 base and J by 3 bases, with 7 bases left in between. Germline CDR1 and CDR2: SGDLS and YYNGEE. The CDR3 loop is CASSVQGSNEKLFF. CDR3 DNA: TGTGCCAGCAGCGTACAGGGATCTAATGAAAAACTGTTTTTT.

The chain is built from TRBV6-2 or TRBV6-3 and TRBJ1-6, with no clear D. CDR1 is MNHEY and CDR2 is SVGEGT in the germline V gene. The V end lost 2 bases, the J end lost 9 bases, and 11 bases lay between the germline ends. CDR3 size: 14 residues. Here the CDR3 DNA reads TGTGCCAGCAGTTACGGTAAATCGAGTTCACCCCTCCACTTT. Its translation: CASSYGKSSSPLHF.

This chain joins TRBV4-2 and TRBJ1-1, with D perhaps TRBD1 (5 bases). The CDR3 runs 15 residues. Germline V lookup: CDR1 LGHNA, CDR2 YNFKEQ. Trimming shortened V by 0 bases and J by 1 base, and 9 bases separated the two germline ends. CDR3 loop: CASSQDRGTNTEAFF. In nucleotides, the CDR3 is TGTGCCAGCAGCCAAGATCGGGGGACGAACACTGAAGCTTTCTTT.

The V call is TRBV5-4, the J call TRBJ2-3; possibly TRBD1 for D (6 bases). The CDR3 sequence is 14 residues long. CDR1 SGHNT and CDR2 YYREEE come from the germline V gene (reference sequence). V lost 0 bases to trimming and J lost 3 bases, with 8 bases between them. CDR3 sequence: CASSLDRETDTQYF. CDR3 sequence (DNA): TGTGCCAGCAGCTTGGACAGGGAAACAGATACGCAGTATTTT.

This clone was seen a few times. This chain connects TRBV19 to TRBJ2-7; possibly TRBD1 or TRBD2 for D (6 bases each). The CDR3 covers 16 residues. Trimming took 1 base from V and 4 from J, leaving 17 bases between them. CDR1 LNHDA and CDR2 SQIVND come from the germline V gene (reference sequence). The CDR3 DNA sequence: TGTGCCAGTAGTATAGGCGGAGGGGGGCCATTTTACGAGCAGTACTTC. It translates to CASSIGGGGPFYEQYF. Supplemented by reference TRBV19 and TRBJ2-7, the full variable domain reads DGGITQSPKYLFRKEGQNVTLSCEQNLNHDAMYWYRQDPGQGLRLIYYSQIVNDFQKGDIAEGYSVSREKKESFPLTVTSAQKNPTAFYLCASSIGGGGPFYEQYFGPGTRLTVT.

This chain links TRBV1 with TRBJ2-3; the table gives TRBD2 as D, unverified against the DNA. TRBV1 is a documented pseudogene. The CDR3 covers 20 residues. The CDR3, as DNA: TGCACCAGCAGCCCCGTATACCCGGGACTAGCGGGGGGACCCACAGATACGCAGTATTTT. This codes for CTSSPVYPGLAGGPTDTQYF.

The CDR3: CASSLDRGADTQYF. The CDR3 coding sequence is TGTGCCAGCAGCTTAGATAGGGGAGCTGATACGCAGTATTTT. The V gene is TRBV7-2, the J gene TRBJ2-3; the D call may be TRBD1 or TRBD2 (5 bases each). V shed 1 base and J shed 6 bases, with 11 bases lying between them. The CDR3 spans 14 residues. Germline CDR1 is SGHTA and CDR2 is FQGNSA. The whole variable domain, filled in from reference TRBV7-2 and TRBJ2-3, reads GAGVSQSPSNKVTEKGKDVELRCDPISGHTALYWYRQSLGQGLEFLIYFQGNSAPDKSGLPSDRFSAERTGGSVSTLTIQRTQQEDSAVYLCASSLDRGADTQYFGPGTRLTVL.